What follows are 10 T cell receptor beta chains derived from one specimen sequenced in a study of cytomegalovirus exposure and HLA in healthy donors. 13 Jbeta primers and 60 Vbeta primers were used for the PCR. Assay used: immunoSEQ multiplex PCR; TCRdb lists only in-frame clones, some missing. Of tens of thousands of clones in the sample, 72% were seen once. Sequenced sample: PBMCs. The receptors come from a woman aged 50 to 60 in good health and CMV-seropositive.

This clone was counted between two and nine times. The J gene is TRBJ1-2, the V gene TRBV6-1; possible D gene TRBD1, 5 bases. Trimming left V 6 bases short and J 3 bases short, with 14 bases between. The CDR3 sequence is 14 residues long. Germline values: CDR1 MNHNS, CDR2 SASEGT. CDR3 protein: CASSLLGGDYGYTF. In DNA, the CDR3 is TGTGCCAGCAGCCTACTCGGGGGTGACTATGGCTACACCTTC.

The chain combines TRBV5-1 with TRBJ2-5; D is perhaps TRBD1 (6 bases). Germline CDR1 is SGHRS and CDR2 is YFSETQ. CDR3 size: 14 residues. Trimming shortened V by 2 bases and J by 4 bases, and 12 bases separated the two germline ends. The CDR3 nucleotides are TGCGCCAGCAGCTTCCAGGGGAATCGAGAGACCCAGTACTTC. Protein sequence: CASSFQGNRETQYF.

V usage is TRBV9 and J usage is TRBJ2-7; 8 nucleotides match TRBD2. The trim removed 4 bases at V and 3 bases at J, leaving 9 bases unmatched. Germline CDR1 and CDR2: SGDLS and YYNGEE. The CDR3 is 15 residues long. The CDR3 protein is CASSPWRGVNYEQYF. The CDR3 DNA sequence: TGTGCCAGCAGCCCCTGGCGGGGGGTTAACTACGAGCAGTACTTC.

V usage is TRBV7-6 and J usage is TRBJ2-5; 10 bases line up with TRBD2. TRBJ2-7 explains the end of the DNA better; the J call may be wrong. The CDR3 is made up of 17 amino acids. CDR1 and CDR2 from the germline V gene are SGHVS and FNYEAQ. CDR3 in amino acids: CASSFRPSGSVGYEQYF. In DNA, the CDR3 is TGTGCCAGCAGCTTCCGGCCTAGCGGGAGTGTTGGATACGAGCAGTACTTC.

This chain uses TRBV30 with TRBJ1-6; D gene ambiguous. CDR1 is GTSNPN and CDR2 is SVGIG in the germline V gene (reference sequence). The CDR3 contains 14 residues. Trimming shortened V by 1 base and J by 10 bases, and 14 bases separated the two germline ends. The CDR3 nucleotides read TGTGCCTGGAGTGGTCTGGGCCCCGACTCACCCCTCCACTTT. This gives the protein CAWSGLGPDSPLHF.

The CDR3 loop reads CASSLTVGGGSYEQYF. CDR3 nucleotides: TGTGCCAGCAGCTTAACCGTGGGGGGGGGCTCCTACGAGCAGTACTTC. The rearrangement joins TRBV11-2 to TRBJ2-7, with 7 bases that match TRBD2. CDR1 SGHAT and CDR2 FQNNGV come from the germline V gene. This CDR3 comprises 16 residues. J lost 0 bases, V lost 2 bases, and 7 bases had no gene match.

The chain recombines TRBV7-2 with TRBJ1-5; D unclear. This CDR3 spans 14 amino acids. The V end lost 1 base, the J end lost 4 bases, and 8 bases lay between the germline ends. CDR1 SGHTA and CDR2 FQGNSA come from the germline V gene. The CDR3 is CASSLGTVNQPQHF. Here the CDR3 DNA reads TGTGCCAGCAGCTTAGGAACAGTTAATCAGCCCCAGCATTTT.

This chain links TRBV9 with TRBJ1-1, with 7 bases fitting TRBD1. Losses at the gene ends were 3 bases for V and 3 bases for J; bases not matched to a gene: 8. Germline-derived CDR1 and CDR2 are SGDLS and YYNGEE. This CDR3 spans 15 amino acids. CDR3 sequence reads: CASSGNRGLDTEAFF. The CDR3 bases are TGTGCCAGCAGCGGAAACAGGGGTCTCGACACTGAAGCTTTCTTT.

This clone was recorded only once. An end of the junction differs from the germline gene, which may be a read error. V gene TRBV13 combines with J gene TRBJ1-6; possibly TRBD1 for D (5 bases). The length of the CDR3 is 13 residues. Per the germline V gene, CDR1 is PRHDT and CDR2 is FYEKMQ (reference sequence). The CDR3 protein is CVSSLGLDSPLHF. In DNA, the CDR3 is TGTGTCAGCAGCTTGGGACTGGATTCACCCCTCCACTTT.

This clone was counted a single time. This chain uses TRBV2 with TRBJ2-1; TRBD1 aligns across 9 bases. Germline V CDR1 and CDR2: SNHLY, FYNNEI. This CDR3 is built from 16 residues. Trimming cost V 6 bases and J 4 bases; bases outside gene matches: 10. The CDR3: CASRARRQGGYNEQFF. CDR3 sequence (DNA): TGTGCCAGCAGGGCTAGACGACAGGGGGGATACAATGAGCAGTTCTTC.